The next 5 T cell receptor beta chains were all read from a single sample in a study of T-cell reconstitution after alpha-beta-depleted transplantation in children. Preparation of the TCRbeta library involved a method that used unique molecular identifiers. TCRdb independently ran MiXCR on the PCR reads; one entry per CDR3 protein. The sample includes about 980,000 distinct CDR3 sequences, about 31% of them seen just once. Sequences were derived from PBMCs, mostly from graft donor cells, sampled 360 days after TCRalphabeta/CD19-depleted stem cell transplant. These receptors were obtained from a boy under two years old who had a stem cell transplant for SCID, so the T cells may come from the graft donor.

This clonotype was seen a handful of times. The gene calls are TRBV5-6 and TRBJ2-7, with unresolved D. The V gene lost 2 bases and the J gene lost 1 base, with 19 bases spanning the gap. From germline, CDR1 is SGHDT and CDR2 YYEEEE. The CDR3 totals 17 residues. CDR3 loop: CASSFRRSSDLSYEQYF. In nucleotides, the CDR3 is TGTGCCAGCAGCTTCCGCAGGTCCAGCGATTTATCCTACGAGCAGTACTTC.

As for this clonotype: It may be a read error: a sequence one base away is much more abundant. V gene TRBV5-1 combines with J gene TRBJ2-2; unclear D gene. The CDR3 covers 14 residues. CDR1 and CDR2 (germline): SGHRS, YFSETQ. Trimming took off 1 base at V and 4 bases at J, with 8 bases between the two ends. CDR3 nucleotides: TGCGCCAGCAGCTTGACGGCCTTCACCGGGGAGCTGTTTTTT. Encoded protein: CASSLTAFTGELFF.

The gene calls are TRBV2 and TRBJ1-1; D gene uncertain. Between the trimmed V and J ends, which lost 6 bases and 1 base, there was a span of 12 bases. The length of the CDR3 is 14 residues. Germline V gene data show CDR1 as SNHLY and CDR2 as FYNNEI. The DNA for the CDR3 is TGTGCCAGCAGGGTAGAGCGGGGGAACACTGAAGCTTTCTTT. It encodes CASRVERGNTEAFF.

V is TRBV12-3 or TRBV12-4 and J is TRBJ2-5; possible D gene TRBD2, 5 bases. This CDR3 is built from 16 residues. V gave up 2 bases and J gave up 0 bases, with 13 bases separating them. This CDR3 reads CASSLIAGRHQETQYF. In DNA form, the CDR3 reads TGTGCCAGCAGTTTAATCGCGGGCCGGCACCAAGAGACCCAGTACTTC.

The V and J genes are TRBV6-2 or TRBV6-3 and TRBJ2-5; 8 bases fit TRBD2. Per the germline V gene, CDR1 is MNHEY and CDR2 is SVGEGT. The CDR3 has 15 residues. The V gene end was trimmed by 4 bases and the J gene end by 0 bases; junction bases not matched to a gene: 4. CDR3 region: CASSSPGGYQETQYF. The CDR3 region has the DNA TGTGCCAGCAGTTCTCCGGGGGGGTACCAAGAGACCCAGTACTTC.